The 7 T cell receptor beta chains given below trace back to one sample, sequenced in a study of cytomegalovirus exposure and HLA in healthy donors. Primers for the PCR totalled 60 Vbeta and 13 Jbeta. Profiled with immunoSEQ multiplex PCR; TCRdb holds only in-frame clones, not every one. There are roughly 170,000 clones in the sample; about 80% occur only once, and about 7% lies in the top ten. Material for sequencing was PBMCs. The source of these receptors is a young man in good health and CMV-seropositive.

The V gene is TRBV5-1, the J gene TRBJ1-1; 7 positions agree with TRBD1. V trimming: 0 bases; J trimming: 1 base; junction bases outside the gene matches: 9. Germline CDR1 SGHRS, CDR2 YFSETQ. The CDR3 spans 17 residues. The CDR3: CASSLADPGQRNTEAFF. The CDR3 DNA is TGCGCCAGCAGCTTGGCAGATCCGGGACAGAGGAACACTGAAGCTTTCTTT.

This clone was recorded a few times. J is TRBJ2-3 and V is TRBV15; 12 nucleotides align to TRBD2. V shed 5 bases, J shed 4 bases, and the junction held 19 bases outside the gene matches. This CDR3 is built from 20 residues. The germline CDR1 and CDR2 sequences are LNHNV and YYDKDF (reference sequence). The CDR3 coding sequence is TGTGCCACCAGCGTCACCAAGTTGACTAGCGGGGGTGGGGAGGCAGATACGCAGTATTTT. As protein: CATSVTKLTSGGGEADTQYF.

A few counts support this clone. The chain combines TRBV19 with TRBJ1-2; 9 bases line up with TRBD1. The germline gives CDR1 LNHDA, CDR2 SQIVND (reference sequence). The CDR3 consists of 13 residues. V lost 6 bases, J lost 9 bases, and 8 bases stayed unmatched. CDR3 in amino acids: CASRRPGTGSYTF. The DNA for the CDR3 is TGTGCCAGTAGACGTCCCGGGACAGGGAGCTACACCTTC.

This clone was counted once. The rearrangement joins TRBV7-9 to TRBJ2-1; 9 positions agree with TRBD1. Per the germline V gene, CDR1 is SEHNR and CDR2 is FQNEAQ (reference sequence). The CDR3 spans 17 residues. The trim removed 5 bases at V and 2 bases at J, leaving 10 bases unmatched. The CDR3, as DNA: TGTGCCAGCAGCACTAAAATGGGGGACAGGGCCTACAATGAGCAGTTCTTC. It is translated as CASSTKMGDRAYNEQFF.

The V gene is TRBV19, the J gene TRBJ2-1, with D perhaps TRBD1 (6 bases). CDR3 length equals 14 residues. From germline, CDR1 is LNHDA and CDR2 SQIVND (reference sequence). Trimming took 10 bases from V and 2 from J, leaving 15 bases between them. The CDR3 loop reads CATSTGLTYNEQFF. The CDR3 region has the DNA TGTGCCACCTCGACAGGCCTAACCTACAATGAGCAGTTCTTC.

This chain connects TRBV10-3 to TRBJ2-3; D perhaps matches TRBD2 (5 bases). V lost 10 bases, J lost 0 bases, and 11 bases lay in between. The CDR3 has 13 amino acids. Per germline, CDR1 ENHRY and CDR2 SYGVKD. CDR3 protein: CATGLSSTDTQYF. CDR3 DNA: TGTGCCACAGGACTCTCTAGCACAGATACGCAGTATTTT.

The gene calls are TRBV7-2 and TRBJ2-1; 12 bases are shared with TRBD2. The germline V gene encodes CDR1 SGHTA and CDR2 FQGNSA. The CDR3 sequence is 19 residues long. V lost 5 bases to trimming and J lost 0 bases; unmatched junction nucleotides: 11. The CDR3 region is CASSIFRTSGISSYNEQFF. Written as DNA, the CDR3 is TGTGCCAGCAGCATATTTCGGACTAGCGGGATTTCCTCCTACAATGAGCAGTTCTTC.